This T cell receptor beta chain was identified during a study of radiotherapy plus CTLA-4 blockade in lung cancer. Study at large: Objective responses occurred in roughly a sixth of patients; over 25% had disease control. Broader study findings: Interferon-beta and early blood T cell clone dynamics reportedly predicted response best. Tumor-derived TCR clones expanded in blood after radiotherapy plus ipilimumab.

Data came from immunoSEQ multiplex PCR; TCRdb stores just in-frame clones and leaves some out. The sample lists over 30,000 clones, roughly three quarters occurring once. Germline-derived CDR1 and CDR2 are SNHLY and FYNNEI. This CDR3 is 14 amino acids long. The ends were cut back, 7 bases at V and 5 bases at J, with 14 bases in the middle. Remarks on this clone: Its antigen remains unidentified.

Patients had chemo-refractory metastatic non-small-cell lung cancer and received focal radiation plus CTLA-4 blockade that used ipilimumab. The TCR comes from a human donor with non-small cell lung cancer that progressed on radiotherapy plus ipilimumab. This chain connects TRBV2 to TRBJ2-2; maybe TRBD1 (6 bases). This specimen consisted of peripheral blood, obtained from a patient treated with radiotherapy plus ipilimumab. CDR3 protein: CASISGARTGELFF. Written as DNA, the CDR3 is TGTGCCAGCATATCAGGGGCCAGGACCGGGGAGCTGTTTTTT.